This T cell receptor beta chain was recovered during a study of cytomegalovirus exposure and HLA in healthy donors. The study, taken as a whole, reports: Researchers catalogued roughly 170 TCR beta chains as cytomegalovirus-associated.

In regard to this clone: Its antigen is unknown.

Germline lookup yields CDR1 SNHLY and CDR2 FYNNEI. Losses at the gene ends were 4 bases for V and 3 bases for J; bases not matched to a gene: 6. This CDR3 is 14 amino acids long. Repertoires were generated with immunoSEQ multiplex PCR, while TCRdb's copy carries only in-frame clones and drops some. The data show approximately 220,000 clones, 85% to 90% seen once. The chain combines TRBV2 with TRBJ2-7, with 7 positions matching TRBD2. The receptor comes from a man between 18 and 35 years old in good health and CMV-seronegative. Sequencing used PBMCs. This CDR3 is CASSGTRAIYEQYF. For the CDR3, the DNA is TGTGCCAGCAGTGGGACTAGGGCCATCTACGAGCAGTACTTC.